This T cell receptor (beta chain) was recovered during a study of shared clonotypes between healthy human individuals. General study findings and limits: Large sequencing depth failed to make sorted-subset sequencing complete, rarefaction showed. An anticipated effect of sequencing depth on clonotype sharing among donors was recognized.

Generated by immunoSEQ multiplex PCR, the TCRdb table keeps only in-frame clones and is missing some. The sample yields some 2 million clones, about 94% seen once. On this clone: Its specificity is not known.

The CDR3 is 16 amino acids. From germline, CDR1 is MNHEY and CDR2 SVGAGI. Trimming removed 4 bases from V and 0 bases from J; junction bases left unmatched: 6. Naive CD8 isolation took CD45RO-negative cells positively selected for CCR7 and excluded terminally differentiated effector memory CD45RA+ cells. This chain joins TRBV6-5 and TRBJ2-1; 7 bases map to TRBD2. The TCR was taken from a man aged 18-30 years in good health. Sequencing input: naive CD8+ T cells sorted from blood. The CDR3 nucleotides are TGTGCCAGCAGTTTCCTAGCGGAAAGCTCCTACAATGAGCAGTTCTTC. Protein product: CASSFLAESSYNEQFF.